Listed below are T cell receptor beta chains from one sample, sequenced in a study of T cell responses to AZD1222 COVID-19 vaccine. TCRdb's copy holds only in-frame clones and misses some; the assay was immunoSEQ multiplex PCR. This table has approximately 100,000 clones, roughly 87% appearing once. The sequences come from peripheral blood, collected on day 0 of AZD1222 vaccination. Every receptor here comes from an adult in good health. The CDR3 runs from the conserved cysteine through the conserved F or W. The D gene is left open where the match is weak. Rows may omit the clone size; those that give it use once, few, many or a size class.

clone_size: .
j_call: TRBJ1-1
v_call: TRBV10-3
d_call: .
cdr3_aa: CAISEWAGENTEAFF
cdr3_nt: TGTGCCATCAGTGAGTGGGCAGGAGAAAACACTGAAGCTTTCTTT

clone_size: .
j_call: TRBJ1-5
v_call: TRBV15
d_call: TRBD1
cdr3_aa: CATSRAGQGSQPQHF
cdr3_nt: TGTGCCACCAGCAGGGCTGGACAGGGTAGTCAGCCCCAGCATTTT

clone_size: .
j_call: TRBJ1-2
v_call: TRBV18
d_call: .
cdr3_aa: CASSPPGSDGYTF
cdr3_nt: TGTGCCAGCTCACCACCAGGGTCGGATGGCTACACCTTC

clone_size: .
j_call: TRBJ2-7
v_call: TRBV3-1/TRBV3-2
d_call: .
cdr3_aa: CASSQAVGEQYF
cdr3_nt: TGTGCCAGCAGCCAAGCGGTCGGCGAGCAGTACTTC

clone_size: once
j_call: TRBJ1-5
v_call: TRBV27
d_call: TRBD1
cdr3_aa: CASRSTGNQPQHF
cdr3_nt: TGTGCCAGCAGGTCGACAGGGAACCAGCCCCAGCATTTT

clone_size: .
j_call: TRBJ1-5
v_call: TRBV30
d_call: .
cdr3_aa: CAWSPKGGVSNQPQHF
cdr3_nt: TGTGCCTGGAGTCCAAAGGGAGGGGTTAGCAATCAGCCCCAGCATTTT

clone_size: .
j_call: TRBJ2-1
v_call: TRBV9
d_call: TRBD2
cdr3_aa: CASSEGTSRRNEQFF
cdr3_nt: TGTGCCAGCAGCGAGGGGACTAGCCGTAGGAATGAGCAGTTCTTC

clone_size: .
j_call: TRBJ1-1
v_call: TRBV5-1
d_call: .
cdr3_aa: CASSYGQSEAFF
cdr3_nt: TGCGCCAGCAGCTACGGACAGTCTGAAGCTTTCTTT

clone_size: .
j_call: TRBJ2-3
v_call: TRBV5-1
d_call: TRBD2
cdr3_aa: CASSLVQREGRRTQYF
cdr3_nt: TGCGCCAGCAGCTTGGTCCAGCGGGAGGGGCGGAGGACGCAGTATTTT

clone_size: once
j_call: TRBJ2-7
v_call: TRBV25-1
d_call: .
cdr3_aa: CASPSRSGERDEQYF
cdr3_nt: TGTGCCAGCCCCAGTCGGTCGGGAGAGCGTGACGAGCAGTACTTC

clone_size: .
j_call: TRBJ2-5
v_call: TRBV3-1/TRBV3-2
d_call: TRBD2
cdr3_aa: CASSQLAGVGETQYF
cdr3_nt: TGTGCCAGCAGTCAGCTAGCGGGAGTAGGGGAGACCCAGTACTTC

clone_size: .
j_call: TRBJ1-1
v_call: TRBV30
d_call: TRBD1
cdr3_aa: CAWSDRGPEAFF
cdr3_nt: TGTGCCTGGAGTGACAGGGGGCCTGAAGCTTTCTTT

clone_size: once
j_call: TRBJ1-2
v_call: TRBV6-5
d_call: .
cdr3_aa: CASILGWGMGYGYTF
cdr3_nt: TGTGCCAGCATTTTAGGTTGGGGGATGGGGTATGGCTACACCTTC

clone_size: .
j_call: TRBJ2-2
v_call: TRBV27
d_call: TRBD2
cdr3_aa: CASSSPAELAESNTGELFF
cdr3_nt: TGTGCCAGCAGTTCCCCCGCCGAACTAGCGGAGTCCAACACCGGGGAGCTGTTTTTT

clone_size: .
j_call: TRBJ1-4
v_call: TRBV6-1
d_call: .
cdr3_aa: CASSELVGEKLFF
cdr3_nt: TGTGCCAGCAGTGAACTGGTGGGGGAAAAACTGTTTTTT

clone_size: .
j_call: TRBJ2-1
v_call: TRBV3-1/TRBV3-2
d_call: TRBD2
cdr3_aa: CASSQPGLARNEQFF
cdr3_nt: TGTGCCAGCAGCCAACCGGGACTAGCCCGGAATGAGCAGTTCTTC

clone_size: .
j_call: TRBJ2-6
v_call: TRBV29-1
d_call: TRBD1
cdr3_aa: CSVARGSGANVLTF
cdr3_nt: TGCAGCGTCGCCAGGGGGTCAGGGGCCAACGTCCTGACTTTC

clone_size: .
j_call: TRBJ1-6
v_call: TRBV19
d_call: TRBD1
cdr3_aa: CASKGQGKENSPLHF
cdr3_nt: TGTGCCAGTAAGGGACAGGGGAAGGAGAATTCACCCCTCCACTTT

clone_size: once
j_call: TRBJ1-2
v_call: TRBV29-1
d_call: .
cdr3_aa: CSVDSGLSYGYTF
cdr3_nt: TGCAGCGTTGACTCGGGACTGAGCTATGGCTACACCTTC

clone_size: .
j_call: TRBJ1-5
v_call: TRBV19
d_call: .
cdr3_aa: CASSPDGTNQPQHF
cdr3_nt: TGTGCCAGTAGCCCCGACGGCACCAATCAGCCCCAGCATTTT

clone_size: .
j_call: TRBJ2-1
v_call: TRBV6-5
d_call: TRBD2
cdr3_aa: CASRAVAGIHNEQFF
cdr3_nt: TGTGCCAGCCGAGCAGTAGCGGGAATTCACAATGAGCAGTTCTTC

clone_size: .
j_call: TRBJ2-3
v_call: TRBV5-1
d_call: TRBD1
cdr3_aa: CASISGTGSDTQYF
cdr3_nt: TGCGCCAGCATCTCCGGGACAGGCTCCGATACGCAGTATTTT

clone_size: .
j_call: TRBJ1-1
v_call: TRBV4-1
d_call: .
cdr3_aa: CASSQVRVTEAFF
cdr3_nt: TGCGCCAGCAGCCAAGTCAGGGTAACTGAAGCTTTCTTT

clone_size: .
j_call: TRBJ2-2
v_call: TRBV30
d_call: .
cdr3_aa: CASKRRAGELFF
cdr3_nt: TGTGCCTCAAAGAGGAGGGCCGGGGAGCTGTTTTTT

clone_size: .
j_call: TRBJ2-3
v_call: TRBV29-1
d_call: .
cdr3_aa: CSGGTLRTDTQYF
cdr3_nt: TGCAGCGGCGGGACCCTCAGGACAGATACGCAGTATTTT

clone_size: .
j_call: TRBJ2-4
v_call: TRBV30
d_call: .
cdr3_aa: CAWSGQNIQYF
cdr3_nt: TGTGCCTGGAGTGGGCAAAACATTCAGTACTTC

clone_size: .
j_call: TRBJ1-5
v_call: TRBV19
d_call: TRBD1
cdr3_aa: CASSRDRDGWRKPQHF
cdr3_nt: TGTGCCAGTAGTAGGGACAGGGACGGGTGGAGAAAGCCCCAGCATTTT

clone_size: .
j_call: TRBJ2-2
v_call: TRBV18
d_call: .
cdr3_aa: CASQNTGELFF
cdr3_nt: TGTGCCAGCCAAAACACCGGGGAGCTGTTTTTT

clone_size: once
j_call: TRBJ1-2
v_call: TRBV28
d_call: TRBD1
cdr3_aa: CASSLGGQGTNYGYTF
cdr3_nt: TGTGCCAGCAGTTTAGGAGGACAGGGGACGAACTATGGCTACACCTTC

clone_size: .
j_call: TRBJ1-4
v_call: TRBV15
d_call: .
cdr3_aa: CATTSSGATNEKLFF
cdr3_nt: TGTGCCACCACTTCATCAGGGGCAACTAATGAAAAACTGTTTTTT

clone_size: .
j_call: TRBJ1-5
v_call: TRBV6-5
d_call: .
cdr3_aa: CASSFSGSNQPQHF
cdr3_nt: TGTGCCAGCTCTTTTTCTGGTAGCAATCAGCCCCAGCATTTT

clone_size: few
j_call: TRBJ1-2
v_call: TRBV18
d_call: .
cdr3_aa: CASSLQGERGYTF
cdr3_nt: TGTGCCAGCTCCCTTCAAGGGGAACGGGGCTACACCTTC

clone_size: .
j_call: TRBJ1-6
v_call: TRBV9
d_call: TRBD1
cdr3_aa: CASSPGTVNSPLHF
cdr3_nt: TGTGCCAGCAGCCCGGGGACAGTCAATTCACCCCTCCACTTT

clone_size: .
j_call: TRBJ1-4
v_call: TRBV12-3/TRBV12-4
d_call: .
cdr3_aa: CASNKPNEKLFF
cdr3_nt: TGTGCCAGCAACAAGCCGAATGAAAAACTGTTTTTT

clone_size: few
j_call: TRBJ1-1
v_call: TRBV5-6
d_call: .
cdr3_aa: CASSLTGRGAFF
cdr3_nt: TGTGCCAGCAGCTTGACAGGGCGCGGCGCTTTCTTT

clone_size: .
j_call: TRBJ1-5
v_call: TRBV6-1
d_call: .
cdr3_aa: CASSEWPTGNQPQHF
cdr3_nt: TGTGCCAGCAGTGAGTGGCCTACTGGCAATCAGCCCCAGCATTTT

clone_size: .
j_call: TRBJ2-5
v_call: TRBV2
d_call: .
cdr3_aa: CASSPQETQYF
cdr3_nt: TGTGCCAGCAGTCCTCAAGAGACCCAGTACTTC

clone_size: once
j_call: TRBJ1-4
v_call: TRBV5-5
d_call: .
cdr3_aa: CASSLVAGTNEKLFF
cdr3_nt: TGTGCCAGCAGCTTGGTGGCGGGTACTAATGAAAAACTGTTTTTT

clone_size: once
j_call: TRBJ2-3
v_call: TRBV5-1
d_call: .
cdr3_aa: CASSTGTSTDTQYF
cdr3_nt: TGCGCCAGCAGCACCGGGACAAGCACAGATACGCAGTATTTT

clone_size: .
j_call: TRBJ1-3
v_call: TRBV18
d_call: TRBD1
cdr3_aa: CASSPGRGSGNTIYF
cdr3_nt: TGTGCCAGCTCACCAGGCAGGGGGTCTGGAAACACCATATATTTT

clone_size: .
j_call: TRBJ2-7
v_call: TRBV19
d_call: TRBD2
cdr3_aa: CASSPGLAGVYEQYF
cdr3_nt: TGTGCCAGTTCCCCCGGACTAGCGGGAGTCTACGAGCAGTACTTC

clone_size: .
j_call: TRBJ1-5
v_call: TRBV6-5
d_call: .
cdr3_aa: CASSYSRDSNQPQHF
cdr3_nt: TGTGCCAGCAGTTACTCGAGGGACAGCAATCAGCCCCAGCATTTT

clone_size: .
j_call: TRBJ2-7
v_call: TRBV11-2
d_call: .
cdr3_aa: CASSLDRTAYEQYF
cdr3_nt: TGTGCCAGCAGCTTAGATCGGACCGCCTACGAGCAGTACTTC

clone_size: .
j_call: TRBJ1-5
v_call: TRBV2
d_call: .
cdr3_aa: CASRAGQTPNQPQHF
cdr3_nt: TGTGCCAGCAGAGCTGGACAGACTCCGAATCAGCCCCAGCATTTT

clone_size: .
j_call: TRBJ2-5
v_call: TRBV24-1
d_call: TRBD1
cdr3_aa: CATSEKGQGKKTQYF
cdr3_nt: TGTGCCACCAGTGAAAAGGGACAGGGCAAGAAGACCCAGTACTTC

clone_size: .
j_call: TRBJ1-5
v_call: TRBV19
d_call: TRBD1
cdr3_aa: CATRTGAGNQPQHF
cdr3_nt: TGTGCCACACGGACAGGGGCGGGCAATCAGCCCCAGCATTTT

clone_size: .
j_call: TRBJ2-7
v_call: TRBV27
d_call: TRBD1
cdr3_aa: CASSFPGQGTYEQYF
cdr3_nt: TGTGCCAGCAGTTTCCCGGGACAGGGGACCTACGAGCAGTACTTC

clone_size: .
j_call: TRBJ1-5
v_call: TRBV10-2
d_call: .
cdr3_aa: CASSGIGTDNQPQHF
cdr3_nt: TGCGCCAGCAGTGGTATCGGGACGGACAATCAGCCCCAGCATTTT

clone_size: .
j_call: TRBJ2-1
v_call: TRBV3-1/TRBV3-2
d_call: .
cdr3_aa: CASSQDNRRDEQFF
cdr3_nt: TGTGCCAGCAGCCAAGATAACAGGAGGGATGAGCAGTTCTTC

clone_size: .
j_call: TRBJ2-1
v_call: TRBV11-3
d_call: TRBD1
cdr3_aa: CASSVAGTGEDNEQFF
cdr3_nt: TGTGCCAGCAGCGTGGCCGGGACAGGGGAGGATAATGAGCAGTTCTTC

clone_size: .
j_call: TRBJ1-6
v_call: TRBV27
d_call: .
cdr3_aa: CASSLPQGRPYNSPLHF
cdr3_nt: TGTGCCAGCAGTCTTCCACAGGGAAGACCCTATAATTCACCCCTCCACTTT

clone_size: .
j_call: TRBJ1-1
v_call: TRBV27
d_call: .
cdr3_aa: CASSPGGMNTEAFF
cdr3_nt: TGTGCCAGCAGTCCGGGGGGAATGAACACTGAAGCTTTCTTT

clone_size: .
j_call: TRBJ2-7
v_call: TRBV27
d_call: .
cdr3_aa: CASSLSPYYEQYF
cdr3_nt: TGTGCCAGCAGTTTATCCCCCTACTACGAGCAGTACTTC

clone_size: .
j_call: TRBJ2-1
v_call: TRBV18
d_call: TRBD2
cdr3_aa: CASSPGLESYNEQFF
cdr3_nt: TGTGCCAGCTCACCGGGACTAGAGTCTTACAATGAGCAGTTCTTC

clone_size: .
j_call: TRBJ2-2
v_call: TRBV11-2
d_call: .
cdr3_aa: CASRINTGELFF
cdr3_nt: TGTGCCAGCAGGATAAACACCGGGGAGCTGTTTTTT

clone_size: once
j_call: TRBJ2-5
v_call: TRBV30
d_call: TRBD2
cdr3_aa: CAWSQGLAGGEETQYF
cdr3_nt: TGTGCCTGGAGTCAGGGACTAGCGGGAGGGGAGGAGACCCAGTACTTC

clone_size: .
j_call: TRBJ1-6
v_call: TRBV19
d_call: .
cdr3_aa: CASRSRGRGSYNSPLHF
cdr3_nt: TGTGCCAGCCGTTCGAGGGGTAGGGGCTCCTATAATTCACCCCTCCACTTT

clone_size: .
j_call: TRBJ1-6
v_call: TRBV7-9
d_call: .
cdr3_aa: CASSDQGGGSPLHF
cdr3_nt: TGTGCCAGCAGCGACCAGGGTGGTGGTTCACCCCTCCACTTT